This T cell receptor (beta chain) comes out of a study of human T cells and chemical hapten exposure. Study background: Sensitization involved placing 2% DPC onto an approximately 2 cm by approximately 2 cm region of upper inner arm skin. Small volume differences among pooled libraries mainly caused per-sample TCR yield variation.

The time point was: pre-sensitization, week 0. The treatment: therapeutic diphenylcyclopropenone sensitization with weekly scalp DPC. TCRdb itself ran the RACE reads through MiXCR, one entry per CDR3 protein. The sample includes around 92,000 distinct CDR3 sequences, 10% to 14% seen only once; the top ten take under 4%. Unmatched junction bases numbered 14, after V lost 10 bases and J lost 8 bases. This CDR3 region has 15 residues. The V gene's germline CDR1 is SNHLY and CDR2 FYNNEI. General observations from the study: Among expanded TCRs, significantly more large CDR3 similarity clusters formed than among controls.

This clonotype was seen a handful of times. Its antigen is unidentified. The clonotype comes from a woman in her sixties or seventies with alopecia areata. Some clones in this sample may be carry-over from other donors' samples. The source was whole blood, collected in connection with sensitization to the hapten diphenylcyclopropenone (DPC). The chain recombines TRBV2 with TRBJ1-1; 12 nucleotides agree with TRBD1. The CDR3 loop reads CATPNRDRGRKEAFF. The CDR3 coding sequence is TGTGCCACTCCTAACCGGGACAGGGGGCGAAAAGAAGCTTTCTTT. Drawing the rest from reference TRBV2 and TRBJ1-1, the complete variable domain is EPEVTQTPSHQVTQMGQEVILRCVPISNHLYFYWYRQILGQKVEFLVSFYNNEISEKSEIFDDQFSVERPDGSNFTLKIRSTKLEDSAMYFCATPNRDRGRKEAFFGQGTRLTVV.